Below, 29 T cell receptor beta chains from the same sample are listed, as sequenced in a study of shared clonotypes between healthy human individuals. The table came from immunoSEQ multiplex PCR; TCRdb's copy has only in-frame clones and leaves some out. The sample gives about 1.1 million clones, around 82% of which show up once; roughly 0.57% is in the top ten. Sample: memory CD4+ T cells from PBMCs. The subset was: CD45RA-negative fraction. The receptors here all came from a young man in good health. Some clones in this sample may be carry-over from other donors' samples.

V usage is TRBV7-3 and J usage is TRBJ2-3; D is undetermined. Per the germline V gene, CDR1 is SGHTA and CDR2 is FQGTGA. This CDR3 is built from 13 residues. With 0 bases removed from V and 4 bases from J, the gap between germline ends came to 5 bases. The CDR3 region is CASSLTGSDTQYF. DNA for the CDR3: TGTGCCAGCAGCTTAACCGGGTCAGATACGCAGTATTTT.

The chain combines TRBV10-3 with TRBJ2-2; 9 nucleotides line up with TRBD2. This CDR3 has 14 residues. Germline lookup yields CDR1 ENHRY and CDR2 SYGVKD. After removal of 6 bases from V and 7 bases from J, the junction contained 6 bases not matched to a gene. Here the CDR3 reads CAIRGLASGGELFF. In DNA, the CDR3 is TGTGCCATCAGGGGACTAGCCTCGGGCGGGGAGCTGTTTTTT.

V and J are TRBV7-2 and TRBJ1-1, with 7 bases that match TRBD1. The CDR3 sequence is 13 residues long. CDR1 and CDR2 (germline): SGHTA, FQGNSA. The V and J ends lost 2 bases and 5 bases, in that order; junction bases with no gene match: 2. This CDR3 is CASSLSGQTEAFF. The CDR3 DNA reads as TGTGCCAGCAGCTTATCGGGACAGACTGAAGCTTTCTTT. Complete variable domain (other parts from reference TRBV7-2 and TRBJ1-1): GAGVSQSPSNKVTEKGKDVELRCDPISGHTALYWYRQSLGQGLEFLIYFQGNSAPDKSGLPSDRFSAERTGGSVSTLTIQRTQQEDSAVYLCASSLSGQTEAFFGQGTRLTVV.

About this clone itself: Since a much larger clone is just one base distant, this may be a read error. The chain has TRBV4-2 and TRBJ2-7, with D perhaps assigned TRBD1 or TRBD2 (5 bases each). With 4 bases removed from V and 3 bases from J, the gap between germline ends came to 13 bases. Germline values: CDR1 LGHNA, CDR2 YNFKEQ. The CDR3 loop spans 14 amino acids. The CDR3 DNA sequence: TGTGCCAGCAGCCGAGCAGGGAGAGTCTACGAGCAGTACTTC. Protein product: CASSRAGRVYEQYF.

This chain links TRBV28 with TRBJ1-2; D is perhaps TRBD1 (5 bases). CDR3 length equals 13 residues. Trimming pared 6 bases from V and 1 base from J, leaving 9 bases between. Germline CDR1 reads MDHEN; CDR2 reads SYDVKM. The CDR3 DNA is TGTGCCAGCAGGATCGACAGTAACTATGGCTACACCTTC. The encoded protein is CASRIDSNYGYTF.

The count of this clone is one. The V and J genes are TRBV29-1 and TRBJ2-7, with TRBD2 identical over 7 bases. The germline gives CDR1 SQVTM, CDR2 ANQGSEA. The CDR3 covers 14 residues. Germline trimming cut 7 bases from V and 2 bases from J; bases unmatched to any gene: 11. Here the CDR3 DNA reads TGCAGCGCTTCAACCGGGACTACCACCTACGAGCAGTACTTC. Encoded protein: CSASTGTTTYEQYF.

Details on this clone: The final CDR3 position lacks the conserved phenylalanine or tryptophan, pointing to a likely read error. The DNA is left out, because the CDR3 cannot be placed on it with certainty; the CDR3 is given as TCRdb lists it. The chain uses TRBV7-7 and TRBJ1-4; the table gives TRBD1 as D, unverified against the DNA. The CDR3 sequence runs 9 residues, both termini included. The germline CDR1 and CDR2 sequences are SSHAT and FNYEAQ (reference sequence). The CDR3 loop reads CASSLNRVG.

The chain combines TRBV10-3 with TRBJ2-3, with 9 bases fitting TRBD2. CDR3 length: 16 amino acids. Germline CDR1 and CDR2: ENHRY and SYGVKD. V shed 6 bases, J shed 3 bases, and the junction held 10 bases outside the gene matches. The CDR3 DNA is TGTGCCATCAGGGGACGACTAGCGGCATCGACAGATACGCAGTATTTT. Translating it yields CAIRGRLAASTDTQYF.

The chain has TRBV11-3 and TRBJ1-1; D gene uncertain. V was shortened by 1 base and J by 4 bases, with 13 bases between the two germline ends. The CDR3 totals 15 residues. Germline V lookup: CDR1 SGHNT, CDR2 YENEEA. The CDR3, as DNA: TGTGCCAGCAGCTTAGGAGAAGGGCGGGGCACTGAAGCTTTCTTT. It yields the protein CASSLGEGRGTEAFF.

The chain has TRBV10-3 and TRBJ2-7, with 9 positions matching TRBD2. The V and J ends lost 7 bases and 7 bases, in that order; junction bases with no gene match: 11. The CDR3 runs to 14 residues. The V gene's germline CDR1 is ENHRY and CDR2 SYGVKD. CDR3 region: CAITSAGGPWEQYF. DNA for the CDR3: TGTGCCATCACTTCGGCGGGAGGGCCCTGGGAGCAGTACTTC.

J is TRBJ2-3 and V is TRBV7-3; possibly TRBD2 for D (6 bases). CDR1 is SGHTA, CDR2 FQGTGA, per germline. The V end was cut by 2 bases, the J end by 4 bases, with 19 bases between. The CDR3 is made up of 17 amino acids. CDR3 sequence: CASSLVGSSIRADTQYF. CDR3 nucleotides: TGTGCCAGCAGCTTAGTCGGGAGTTCGATACGGGCAGATACGCAGTATTTT. Drawing the rest from reference TRBV7-3 and TRBJ2-3, the complete variable domain is GAGVSQTPSNKVTEKGKYVELRCDPISGHTALYWYRQSLGQGPEFLIYFQGTGAADDSGLPNDRFFAVRPEGSVSTLKIQRTERGDSAVYLCASSLVGSSIRADTQYFGPGTRLTVL.

In the case of this clone: Additional DNA sequences in this sample encode the identical CDR3. The chain employs TRBV5-1 and TRBJ1-2; 9 bases agree with TRBD1. The CDR3 spans 14 residues. The junction had 1 base not matched to a gene; V was cut back by 3 bases and J by 1 base. Germline CDR1 SGHRS, CDR2 YFSETQ. The CDR3 here is CASSSDRGNYGYTF. The CDR3 coding sequence is TGCGCCAGCAGCTCGGACAGGGGTAACTATGGCTACACCTTC.

CDR3 coding DNA: TGCGCCAGCAGTCAATCACGGGATGAAACTAGCGGTCTTCGAGAGACCCAGTACTTC. This sequence encodes CASSQSRDETSGLRETQYF. The V call is TRBV23-1, the J call TRBJ2-5; the match to TRBD2 covers 8 bases. TRBV23-1 is reported as an ORF; its role is uncertain. This CDR3 contains 19 residues. The V segment lost 0 bases and the J segment 4 bases; nucleotides outside the gene matches: 16.

The V call is TRBV28, the J call TRBJ1-3; the D gene is possibly TRBD1 (5 bases). Germline V gene sequence: CDR1 MDHEN, CDR2 SYDVKM. This CDR3 contains 14 residues. Between the trimmed V and J ends, which lost 5 bases and 2 bases, there was a span of 10 bases. The chain's CDR3 is CASSGHFPGNTIYF. CDR3 nucleotide sequence: TGTGCCAGCAGTGGACACTTTCCTGGAAACACCATATATTTT.

The V and J genes are TRBV5-6 and TRBJ2-5; the D is unclear. Per the germline V gene, CDR1 is SGHDT and CDR2 is YYEEEE. This CDR3 contains 16 residues. V shed 0 bases and J shed 2 bases, with 14 bases lying between them. In DNA form, the CDR3 reads TGTGCCAGCAGCTTGGAGGCAGTCAACGTGCAAGAGACCCAGTACTTC. Protein product: CASSLEAVNVQETQYF.

This sequence joins TRBV5-1 and TRBJ2-2; D unresolved. This CDR3 contains 12 residues. Between the trimmed V and J ends, which lost 5 bases and 6 bases, there was a span of 8 bases. Germline-derived CDR1 and CDR2 are SGHRS and YFSETQ. The CDR3 loop is CASRGYAGELFF. In DNA, the CDR3 is TGCGCCAGCAGAGGGTACGCCGGGGAGCTGTTTTTT.

The chain joins TRBV9 to TRBJ1-1; D remains unclear. CDR1 and CDR2 from the germline V gene are SGDLS and YYNGEE. V was cut by 1 base and J by 3 bases, with 7 bases left in between. This CDR3 comprises 13 residues. The CDR3 spells CASSVRVHTEAFF. The CDR3 DNA reads TGTGCCAGCAGCGTAAGGGTCCACACTGAAGCTTTCTTT. The full variable domain, its missing parts supplied by reference TRBV9 and TRBJ1-1, is DSGVTQTPKHLITATGQRVTLRCSPRSGDLSVYWYQQSLDQGLQFLIQYYNGEERAKGNILERFSAQQFPDLHSELNLSSLELGDSALYFCASSVRVHTEAFFGQGTRLTVV.

The chain is built from TRBV5-4 and TRBJ1-5, with D tentatively TRBD1 (5 bases). Trimming cost V 4 bases and J 2 bases, with 10 bases left between them. The CDR3 is made up of 14 amino acids. Germline CDR1 reads SGHNT; CDR2 reads YYREEE (reference sequence). CDR3 DNA sequence: TGTGCCAGCAGCGCGGCGGGGGGCAATCAGCCCCAGCATTTT. Amino acid sequence: CASSAAGGNQPQHF.

Worth noting for this clone: The sample has other DNA sequences that encode this CDR3 too. The chain employs TRBV4-3 and TRBJ2-1; the D is unclear. Between the trimmed V and J ends, which lost 0 bases and 4 bases, there was a span of 4 bases. In germline, CDR1 is LGHNA, CDR2 YSLEER. The CDR3 extends over 13 amino acids. CDR3: CASSQDTYNEQFF. For the CDR3, the DNA is TGCGCCAGCAGCCAAGACACGTACAATGAGCAGTTCTTC.

The count of this clone is one. The chain is built from TRBV28 and TRBJ2-5, with 8 bases identical to TRBD1. Germline V gene sequence: CDR1 MDHEN, CDR2 SYDVKM. J lost 4 bases, V lost 4 bases, and 8 bases had no gene match. This CDR3 spans 15 amino acids. CDR3 sequence reads: CASSYPGQGGETQYF. The CDR3 DNA sequence: TGTGCCAGCAGTTACCCAGGACAGGGAGGAGAGACCCAGTACTTC.

Note on this clone: One end of the junction fails to match germline, which may point to a read error. The chain uses TRBV7-9 and TRBJ2-3; D is ambiguous. Germline lookup yields CDR1 SEHNR and CDR2 FQNEAQ (reference sequence). This CDR3 is built from 12 residues. CDR3 in DNA: TGCGCCAGCAGCTGGGAACCAGATACGCAGTATTTT. The encoded protein is CASSWEPDTQYF.

This clone appeared once. The V gene is TRBV2, the J gene TRBJ2-1, with D hard to call. Trimming removed 7 bases at V and 0 bases at J, with 10 bases between. The CDR3 consists of 14 residues. CDR1 is SNHLY and CDR2 is FYNNEI in the germline V gene. The CDR3 DNA reads as TGTGCCAGCAAAGAACGAACCTCCTACAATGAGCAGTTCTTC. This translates into CASKERTSYNEQFF.

The chain employs TRBV4-2 and TRBJ1-4; D unclear. CDR1 is LGHNA and CDR2 is YNFKEQ in the germline V gene. V lost 0 bases and J 1 base, leaving 24 bases between the germline ends. CDR3 length: 21 residues. DNA of the CDR3: TGTGCCAGCAGCCAAGATCCCGGCCGCTTGGGCGGGCGGCGAACTAATGAAAAACTGTTTTTT. This gives the protein CASSQDPGRLGGRRTNEKLFF.

A word on this clone: Its ends do not fully match the called genes, so a read error is possible. Other DNA sequences of this sample code for an identical CDR3. The V call is TRBV4-1, the J call TRBJ1-1; TRBD1 matches 7 bases. Looked up from germline, CDR1 is MGHRA and CDR2 is YSYEKL. The CDR3 covers 14 residues. CDR3 loop: CASRLRGGNTEAFF. The CDR3 bases are TGCGCCAGCAGACTCAGGGGGGGGAACACTGAGGCTTTCTTT.

This clone was seen a single time. The CDR3 nucleotides read TGTGCCAGCAGTTATTTTGCTAGCGGGAGCACCGGGGAGCTGTTTTTT. Translated: CASSYFASGSTGELFF. The J gene is TRBJ2-2, the V gene TRBV6-6, with 10 bases fitting TRBD2. CDR1 and CDR2 from the germline V gene are MNHNY and SVGAGI (reference sequence). The CDR3 contains 16 residues. V was clipped by 3 bases and J by 4 bases; unmatched bases: 5.

The chain carries TRBV2 and TRBJ2-7; D is perhaps TRBD2 (5 bases). Looked up from germline, CDR1 is SNHLY and CDR2 is FYNNEI. The ends were cut back, 1 base at V and 3 bases at J, with 10 bases in the middle. This CDR3 is built from 14 residues. CDR3 sequence (DNA): TGTGCCAGCAGTGAAGATCGGGGAAACTACGAGCAGTACTTC. Protein product: CASSEDRGNYEQYF.

V gene TRBV6-1 combines with J gene TRBJ1-2, with a weak D call TRBD1 (5 bases). Deletions cut 0 bases from V and 9 bases from J, with 11 bases between. Germline V lookup: CDR1 MNHNS, CDR2 SASEGT. The CDR3 consists of 13 residues. The CDR3 coding sequence is TGTGCCAGCAGTGAAGCGGGGGGAGTGAGCTACACCTTC. Its translation is CASSEAGGVSYTF.

This sequence joins TRBV18 and TRBJ1-1; D possibly corresponds to TRBD1 (5 bases). Germline V gene lookup returns CDR1 KGHSH and CDR2 LQKENI. CDR3 length: 14 residues. Trimming pared 3 bases from V and 3 bases from J, leaving 11 bases between. CDR3 in DNA: TGTGCCAGCTCACCTCTCGTGGGGGACACTGAAGCTTTCTTT. This translates into CASSPLVGDTEAFF.

Worth noting for this clone: The same CDR3 is also encoded by other DNA sequences in this sample. The chain links TRBV29-1 to TRBJ1-2, with TRBD1 identical over 7 bases. Germline V gene lookup returns CDR1 SQVTM and CDR2 ANQGSEA. The V gene end was trimmed by 1 base and the J gene end by 2 bases; junction bases not matched to a gene: 4. The CDR3 is 14 residues long. For the CDR3, the DNA is TGCAGCGTTGAAGGCAGGGGGTTGAACTATGGCTACACCTTC. Protein product: CSVEGRGLNYGYTF. Full variable domain (rest looked up from reference TRBV29-1 and TRBJ1-2): SAVISQKPSRDICQRGTSLTIQCQVDSQVTMMFWYRQQPGQSLTLIATANQGSEATYESGFVIDKFPISRPNLTFSTLTVSNMSPEDSSIYLCSVEGRGLNYGYTFGSGTRLTVV.